Below are 3 T cell receptor beta chains sequenced from a single sample in a study of blood T cell repertoires in COVID-19. Clones were sequenced by immunoSEQ multiplex PCR, and TCRdb holds only the in-frame ones, with some missing. The sample has hundreds of thousands of clones, roughly 90% seen once. Sequencing was done on a sample of peripheral blood. These receptor sequences come from a man aged 18 to 35 with COVID-19, enrolled during active disease.

The chain carries TRBV6-5 and TRBJ1-1; maybe TRBD1 (5 bases). CDR3 length: 13 amino acids. Germline V gives CDR1 MNHEY, CDR2 SVGAGI. V was cut by 11 bases and J by 3 bases, with 16 bases left in between. In DNA form, the CDR3 reads TGTGCCGGGGCGCGGCAGCTTTACACTGAAGCTTTCTTT. Its translation: CAGARQLYTEAFF.

The chain couples TRBV11-2 to TRBJ2-3; TRBD2 agrees at 10 bases. This CDR3 is built from 17 residues. Germline CDR1 reads SGHAT; CDR2 reads FQNNGV. J was trimmed by 1 base and V by 6 bases; bases with no gene match: 10. CDR3 bases: TGTGCCAGCAGAACAAAAACCCTAGCGGGGGGCACAGATACGCAGTATTTT. Amino acids: CASRTKTLAGGTDTQYF.

The CDR3 here is CASSLGLLSYEQYF. CDR3 nucleotide sequence: TGTGCCAGTAGCCTGGGACTTCTCTCCTACGAGCAGTACTTC. The chain has TRBV19 and TRBJ2-7, with TRBD2 as a possible D gene (6 bases). V lost 6 bases and J lost 0, with 12 bases in between. From germline, CDR1 is LNHDA and CDR2 SQIVND (reference sequence). The CDR3 length is 14 residues.